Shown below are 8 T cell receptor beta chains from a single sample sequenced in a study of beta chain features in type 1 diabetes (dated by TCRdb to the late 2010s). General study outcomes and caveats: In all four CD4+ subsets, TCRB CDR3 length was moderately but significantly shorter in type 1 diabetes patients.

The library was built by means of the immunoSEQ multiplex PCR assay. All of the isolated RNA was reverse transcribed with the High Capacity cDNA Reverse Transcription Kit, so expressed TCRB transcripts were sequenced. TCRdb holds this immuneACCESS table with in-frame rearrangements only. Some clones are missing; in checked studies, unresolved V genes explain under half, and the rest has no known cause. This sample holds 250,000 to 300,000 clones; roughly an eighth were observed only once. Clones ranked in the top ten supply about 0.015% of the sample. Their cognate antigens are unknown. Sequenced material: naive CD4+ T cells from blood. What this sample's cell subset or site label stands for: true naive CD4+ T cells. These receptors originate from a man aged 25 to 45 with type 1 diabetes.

CDR3 amino acids: CASSSTVFGGEQYF. The CDR3 nucleotides are TGTGCCAGCAGCAGCACGGTCTTCGGTGGCGAGCAGTACTTC. The rearrangement joins TRBV5-4 to TRBJ2-7; the D is unclear. CDR1 and CDR2 from the germline V gene are SGHNT and YYREEE (reference sequence). Trimming took off 4 bases at V and 6 bases at J, with 17 bases between the two ends. This CDR3 has 14 amino acids. Using reference TRBV5-4 and TRBJ2-7 for the parts outside the CDR3, the full variable domain is ETGVTQSPTHLIKTRGQQVTLRCSSQSGHNTVSWYQQALGQGPQFIFQYYREEENGRGNFPPRFSGLQFPNYSSELNVNALELDDSALYLCASSSTVFGGEQYFGPGTRLTVT.

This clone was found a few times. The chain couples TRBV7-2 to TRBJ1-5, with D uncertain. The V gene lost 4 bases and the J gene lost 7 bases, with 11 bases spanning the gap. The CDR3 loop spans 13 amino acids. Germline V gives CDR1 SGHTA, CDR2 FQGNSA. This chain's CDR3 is CASSWRAEQPQHF. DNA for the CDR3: TGTGCCAGCAGCTGGAGGGCAGAACAGCCCCAGCATTTT.

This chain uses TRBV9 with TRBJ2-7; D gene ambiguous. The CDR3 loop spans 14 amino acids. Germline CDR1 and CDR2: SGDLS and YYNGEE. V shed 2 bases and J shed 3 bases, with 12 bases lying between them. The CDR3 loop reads CASSVGQADYEQYF. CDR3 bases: TGTGCCAGCAGCGTTGGTCAGGCTGACTACGAGCAGTACTTC.

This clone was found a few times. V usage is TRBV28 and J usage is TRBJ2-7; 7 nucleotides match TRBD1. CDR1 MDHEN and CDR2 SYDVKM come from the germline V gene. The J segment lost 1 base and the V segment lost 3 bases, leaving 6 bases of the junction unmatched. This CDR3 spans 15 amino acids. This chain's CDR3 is CASSFGTAHSYEQYF. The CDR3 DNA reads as TGTGCCAGCAGTTTTGGGACAGCCCATTCCTACGAGCAGTACTTC.

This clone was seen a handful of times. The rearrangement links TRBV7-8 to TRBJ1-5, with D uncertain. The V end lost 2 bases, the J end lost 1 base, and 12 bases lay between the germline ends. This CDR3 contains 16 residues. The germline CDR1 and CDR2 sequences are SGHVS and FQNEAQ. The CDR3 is CASSLFAGKSNQPQHF. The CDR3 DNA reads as TGTGCCAGCAGCTTATTTGCGGGGAAGAGCAATCAGCCCCAGCATTTT.

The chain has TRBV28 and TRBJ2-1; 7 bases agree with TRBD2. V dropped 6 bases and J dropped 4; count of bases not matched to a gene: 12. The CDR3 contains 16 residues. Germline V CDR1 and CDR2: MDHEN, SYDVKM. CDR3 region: CASRRLGPGGYNEQFF. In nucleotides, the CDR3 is TGTGCCAGCAGGCGCCTGGGGCCGGGAGGATACAATGAGCAGTTCTTC.

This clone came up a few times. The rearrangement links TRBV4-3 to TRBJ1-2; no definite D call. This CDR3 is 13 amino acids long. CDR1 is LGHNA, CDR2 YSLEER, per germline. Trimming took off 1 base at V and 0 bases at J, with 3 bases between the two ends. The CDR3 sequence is CASSQVANYGYTF. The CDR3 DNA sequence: TGCGCCAGCAGCCAAGTCGCTAACTATGGCTACACCTTC.

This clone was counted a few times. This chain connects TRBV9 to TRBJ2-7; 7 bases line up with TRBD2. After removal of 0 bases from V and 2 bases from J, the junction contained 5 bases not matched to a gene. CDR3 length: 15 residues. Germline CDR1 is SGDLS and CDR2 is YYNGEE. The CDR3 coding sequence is TGTGCCAGCAGCGTAGATGCCGGGGGGACCTACGAGCAGTACTTC. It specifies CASSVDAGGTYEQYF.